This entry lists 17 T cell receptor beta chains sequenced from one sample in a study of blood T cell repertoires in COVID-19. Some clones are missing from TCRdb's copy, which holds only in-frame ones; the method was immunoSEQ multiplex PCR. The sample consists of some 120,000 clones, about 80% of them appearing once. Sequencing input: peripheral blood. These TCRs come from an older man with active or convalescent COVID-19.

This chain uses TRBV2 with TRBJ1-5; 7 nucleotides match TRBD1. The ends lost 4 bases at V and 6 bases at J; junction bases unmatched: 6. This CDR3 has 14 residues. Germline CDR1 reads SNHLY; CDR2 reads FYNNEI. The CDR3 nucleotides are TGTGCCAGCAGTGGTGGCAGGGGGGTTCAGCCCCAGCATTTT. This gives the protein CASSGGRGVQPQHF.

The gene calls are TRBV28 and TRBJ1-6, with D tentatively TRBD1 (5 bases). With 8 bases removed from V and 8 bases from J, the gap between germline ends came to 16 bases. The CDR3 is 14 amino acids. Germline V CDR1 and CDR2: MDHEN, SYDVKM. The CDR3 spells CASRPGLRDSPLHF. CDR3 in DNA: TGTGCCAGCCGCCCCGGTCTCAGGGATTCACCCCTCCACTTT.

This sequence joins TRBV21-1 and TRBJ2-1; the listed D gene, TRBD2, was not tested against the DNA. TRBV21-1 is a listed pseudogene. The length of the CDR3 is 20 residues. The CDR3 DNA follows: TGTGCCAGCAGCAAAAACTGGACTAGCGGGATCATCTTCTCCTACAATGAGCAGTTCTTC. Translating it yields CASSKNWTSGIIFSYNEQFF.

CDR3 DNA sequence: TGTGCCAGCAGCTCGGGTGCAGGGGGCGAGAACACTGAAGCTTTCTTT. It codes for CASSSGAGGENTEAFF. J is TRBJ1-1 and V is TRBV5-8, with 8 positions matching TRBD1. J gave up 1 base and V 3 bases, and 8 bases lay outside the gene matches. Germline-derived CDR1 and CDR2 are SGHTS and YDEGEE. CDR3 length equals 16 residues. The whole variable domain, remainder taken from reference TRBV5-8 and TRBJ1-1, is EAGVTQSPTHLIKTRGQQATLRCSPISGHTSVYWYQQALGLGLQFLLWYDEGEERNRGNFPPRFSGRQFPNYSSELNVNALELEDSALYLCASSSGAGGENTEAFFGQGTRLTVV.

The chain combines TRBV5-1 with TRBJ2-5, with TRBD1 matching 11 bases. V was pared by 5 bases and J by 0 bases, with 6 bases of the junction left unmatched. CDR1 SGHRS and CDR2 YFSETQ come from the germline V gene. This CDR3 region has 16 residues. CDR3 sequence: CASRRTGGFHQETQYF. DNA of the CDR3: TGCGCCAGCAGGCGGACAGGGGGCTTCCACCAAGAGACCCAGTACTTC.

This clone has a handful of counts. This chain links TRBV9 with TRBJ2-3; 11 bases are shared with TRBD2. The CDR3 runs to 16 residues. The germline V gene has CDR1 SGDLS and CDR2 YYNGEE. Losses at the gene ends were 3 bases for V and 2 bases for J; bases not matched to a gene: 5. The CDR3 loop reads CASSATSGMNTDTQYF. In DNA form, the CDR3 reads TGTGCCAGCAGCGCGACTAGCGGGATGAACACAGATACGCAGTATTTT.

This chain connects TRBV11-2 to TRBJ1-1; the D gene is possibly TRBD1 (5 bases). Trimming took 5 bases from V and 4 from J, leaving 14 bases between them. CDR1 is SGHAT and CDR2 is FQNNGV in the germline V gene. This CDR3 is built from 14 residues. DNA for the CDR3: TGTGCCAGCAGCGCCTTCGGGGGTGTCACTGAAGCTTTCTTT. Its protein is CASSAFGGVTEAFF.

CDR3 in amino acids: CASSIAPSGRAGDTQYF. For the CDR3, the DNA is TGTGCCAGTAGTATAGCTCCCAGCGGGAGGGCCGGGGATACGCAGTATTTT. The chain carries TRBV19 and TRBJ2-3, with TRBD2 matching over 10 bases. Germline V gene sequence: CDR1 LNHDA, CDR2 SQIVND (reference sequence). CDR3 length: 17 residues. Trimming took 1 base from V and 6 from J; bases not matched to a gene: 10. Filled out from reference TRBV19 and TRBJ2-3, the complete variable domain reads DGGITQSPKYLFRKEGQNVTLSCEQNLNHDAMYWYRQDPGQGLRLIYYSQIVNDFQKGDIAEGYSVSREKKESFPLTVTSAQKNPTAFYLCASSIAPSGRAGDTQYFGPGTRLTVL.

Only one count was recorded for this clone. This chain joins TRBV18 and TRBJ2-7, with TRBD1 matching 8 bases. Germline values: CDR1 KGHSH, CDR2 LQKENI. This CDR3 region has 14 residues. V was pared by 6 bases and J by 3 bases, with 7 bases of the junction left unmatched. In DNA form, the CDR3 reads TGTGCCAGCTCGACAGGGGCGGACAACTACGAGCAGTACTTC. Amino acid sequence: CASSTGADNYEQYF. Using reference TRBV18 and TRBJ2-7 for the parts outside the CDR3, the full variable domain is NAGVMQNPRHLVRRRGQEARLRCSPMKGHSHVYWYRQLPEEGLKFMVYLQKENIIDESGMPKERFSAEFPKEGPSILRIQQVVRGDSAAYFCASSTGADNYEQYFGPGTRLTVT.

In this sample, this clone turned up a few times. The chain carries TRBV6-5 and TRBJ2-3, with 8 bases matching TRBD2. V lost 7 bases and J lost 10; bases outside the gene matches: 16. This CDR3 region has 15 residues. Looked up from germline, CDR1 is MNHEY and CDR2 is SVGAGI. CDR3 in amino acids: CASTKSGGTTFAQYF. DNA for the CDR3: TGTGCCAGCACCAAGAGCGGGGGTACCACCTTCGCGCAGTATTTT.

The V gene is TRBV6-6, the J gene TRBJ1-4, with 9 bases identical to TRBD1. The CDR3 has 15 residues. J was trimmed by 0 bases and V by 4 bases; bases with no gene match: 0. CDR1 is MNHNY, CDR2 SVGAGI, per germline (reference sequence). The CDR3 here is CASSWTGATNEKLFF. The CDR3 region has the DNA TGTGCCAGCAGTTGGACAGGGGCAACTAATGAAAAACTGTTTTTT.

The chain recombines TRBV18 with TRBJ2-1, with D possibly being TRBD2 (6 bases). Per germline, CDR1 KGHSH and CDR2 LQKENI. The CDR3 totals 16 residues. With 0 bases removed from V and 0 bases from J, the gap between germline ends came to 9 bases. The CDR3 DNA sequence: TGTGCCAGCTCACCACCCAGACTAGGCTCCTACAATGAGCAGTTCTTC. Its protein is CASSPPRLGSYNEQFF. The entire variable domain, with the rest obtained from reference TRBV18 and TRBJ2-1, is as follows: NAGVMQNPRHLVRRRGQEARLRCSPMKGHSHVYWYRQLPEEGLKFMVYLQKENIIDESGMPKERFSAEFPKEGPSILRIQQVVRGDSAAYFCASSPPRLGSYNEQFFGPGTRLTVL.

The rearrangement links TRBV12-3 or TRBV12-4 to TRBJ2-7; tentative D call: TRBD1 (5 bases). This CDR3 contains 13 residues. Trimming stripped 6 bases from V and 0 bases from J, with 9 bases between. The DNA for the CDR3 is TGTGCCAGCAGGTTGACAGTCTCCTACGAGCAGTACTTC. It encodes CASRLTVSYEQYF.

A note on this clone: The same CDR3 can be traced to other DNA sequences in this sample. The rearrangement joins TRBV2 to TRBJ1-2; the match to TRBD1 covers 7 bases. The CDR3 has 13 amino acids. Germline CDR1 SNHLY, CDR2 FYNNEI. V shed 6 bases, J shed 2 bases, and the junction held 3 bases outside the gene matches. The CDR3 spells CASSPDRNYGYTF. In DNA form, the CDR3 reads TGTGCCAGCAGCCCGGACAGGAACTATGGCTACACCTTC.

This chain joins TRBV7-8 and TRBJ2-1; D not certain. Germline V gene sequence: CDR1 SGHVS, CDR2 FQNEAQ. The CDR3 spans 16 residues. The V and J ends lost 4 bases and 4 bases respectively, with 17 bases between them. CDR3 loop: CASSSQGVSYYNEQFF. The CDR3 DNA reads TGTGCCAGCAGCTCCCAAGGAGTCTCGTATTACAATGAGCAGTTCTTC.

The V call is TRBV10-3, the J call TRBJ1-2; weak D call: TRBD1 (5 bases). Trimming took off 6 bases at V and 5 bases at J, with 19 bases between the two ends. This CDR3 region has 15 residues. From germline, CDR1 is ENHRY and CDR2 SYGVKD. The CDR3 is CAISDGLRGGYGYTF. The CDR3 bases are TGTGCCATCAGCGACGGACTAAGGGGCGGATATGGCTACACCTTC.

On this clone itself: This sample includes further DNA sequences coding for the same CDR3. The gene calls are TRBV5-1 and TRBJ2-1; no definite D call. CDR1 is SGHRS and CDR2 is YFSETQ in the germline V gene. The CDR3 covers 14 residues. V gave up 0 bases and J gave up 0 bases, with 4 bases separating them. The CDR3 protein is CASSLAGSYNEQFF. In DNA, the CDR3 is TGCGCCAGCAGCTTGGCAGGCTCCTACAATGAGCAGTTCTTC.